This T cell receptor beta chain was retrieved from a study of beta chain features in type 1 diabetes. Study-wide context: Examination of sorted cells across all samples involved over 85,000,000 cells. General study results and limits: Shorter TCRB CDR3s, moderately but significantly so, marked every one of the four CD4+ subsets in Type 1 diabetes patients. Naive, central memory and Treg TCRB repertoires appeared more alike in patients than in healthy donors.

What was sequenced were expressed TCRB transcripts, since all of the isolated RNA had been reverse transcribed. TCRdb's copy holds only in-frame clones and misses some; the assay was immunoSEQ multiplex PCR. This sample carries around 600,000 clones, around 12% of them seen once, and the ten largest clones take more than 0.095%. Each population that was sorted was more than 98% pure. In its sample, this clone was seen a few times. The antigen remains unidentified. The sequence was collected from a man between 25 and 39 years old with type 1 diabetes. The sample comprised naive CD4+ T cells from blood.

The CDR3 reads CASSSQDWGYTF. CDR3 sequence (DNA): TGTGCCAGCAGCTCACAGGACTGGGGCTACACCTTC. This chain connects TRBV7-9 to TRBJ1-2; tentative D call: TRBD1 (5 bases). Trimming took off 4 bases at V and 8 bases at J, with 11 bases between the two ends. Looked up from germline, CDR1 is SEHNR and CDR2 is FQNEAQ (reference sequence). The CDR3 contains 12 residues.